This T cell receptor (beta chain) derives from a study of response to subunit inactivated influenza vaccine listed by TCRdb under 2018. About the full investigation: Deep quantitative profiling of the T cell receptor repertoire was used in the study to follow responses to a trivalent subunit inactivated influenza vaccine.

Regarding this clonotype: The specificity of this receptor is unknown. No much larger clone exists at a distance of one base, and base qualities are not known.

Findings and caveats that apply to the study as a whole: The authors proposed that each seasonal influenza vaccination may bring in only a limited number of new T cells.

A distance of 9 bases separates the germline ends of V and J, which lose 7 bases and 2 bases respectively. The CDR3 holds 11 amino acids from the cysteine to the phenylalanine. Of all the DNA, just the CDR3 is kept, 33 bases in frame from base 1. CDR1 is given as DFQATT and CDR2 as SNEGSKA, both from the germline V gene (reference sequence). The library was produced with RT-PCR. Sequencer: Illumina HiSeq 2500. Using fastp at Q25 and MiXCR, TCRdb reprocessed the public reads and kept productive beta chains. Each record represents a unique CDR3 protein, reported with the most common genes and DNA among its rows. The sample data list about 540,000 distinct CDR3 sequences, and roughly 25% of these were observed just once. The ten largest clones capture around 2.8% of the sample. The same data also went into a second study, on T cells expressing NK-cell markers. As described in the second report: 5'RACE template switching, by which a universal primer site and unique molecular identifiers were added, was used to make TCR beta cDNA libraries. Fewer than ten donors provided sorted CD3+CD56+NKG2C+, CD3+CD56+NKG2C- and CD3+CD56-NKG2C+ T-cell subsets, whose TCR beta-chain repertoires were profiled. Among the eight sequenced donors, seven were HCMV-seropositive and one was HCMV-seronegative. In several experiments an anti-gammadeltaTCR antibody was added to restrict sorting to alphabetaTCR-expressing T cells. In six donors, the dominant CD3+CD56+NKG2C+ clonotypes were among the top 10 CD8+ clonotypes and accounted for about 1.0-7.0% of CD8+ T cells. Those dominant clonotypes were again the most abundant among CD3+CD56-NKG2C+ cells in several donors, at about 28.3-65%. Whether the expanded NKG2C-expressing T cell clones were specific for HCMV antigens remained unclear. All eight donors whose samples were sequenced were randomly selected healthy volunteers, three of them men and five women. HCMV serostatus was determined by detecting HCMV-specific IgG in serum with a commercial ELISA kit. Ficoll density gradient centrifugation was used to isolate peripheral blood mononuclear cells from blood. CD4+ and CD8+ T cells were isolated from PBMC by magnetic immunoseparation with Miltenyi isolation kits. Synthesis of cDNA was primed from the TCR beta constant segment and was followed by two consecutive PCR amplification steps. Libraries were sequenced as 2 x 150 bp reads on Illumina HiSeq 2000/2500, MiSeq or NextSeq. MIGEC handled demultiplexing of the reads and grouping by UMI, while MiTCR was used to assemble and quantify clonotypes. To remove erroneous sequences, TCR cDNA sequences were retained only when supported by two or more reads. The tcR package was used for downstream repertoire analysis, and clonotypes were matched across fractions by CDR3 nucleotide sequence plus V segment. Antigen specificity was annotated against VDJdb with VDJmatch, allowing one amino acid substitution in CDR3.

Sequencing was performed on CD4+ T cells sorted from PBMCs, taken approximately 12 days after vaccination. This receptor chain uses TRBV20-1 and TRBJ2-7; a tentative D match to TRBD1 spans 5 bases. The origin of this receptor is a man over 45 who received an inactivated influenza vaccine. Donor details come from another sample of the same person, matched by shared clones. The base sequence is TGCAGTGTAGACAGAGCCTACGAGCAGTACTTC. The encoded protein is CSVDRAYEQYF.